This is a list of T cell receptor beta chains from one sample in a study of cytomegalovirus exposure and HLA in healthy donors. Clones were sequenced by immunoSEQ multiplex PCR, and TCRdb holds only the in-frame ones, with some missing. Among about 120,000 clones listed, around four fifths were seen once. Material: PBMCs. The receptors originated from a man aged 30-40 years in good health and CMV-seropositive. Each CDR3 is given with its conserved first and last residue. The D gene is left open where the match is weak. Rows give clone size only sometimes, using once, few, many, or a class for an expanded clone.

TRBV7-2	TRBJ1-1	TRBD1	-	CASSSPRGNQAFF	TGTGCCAGCAGCTCCCCCAGGGGGAACCAAGCTTTCTTT
TRBV7-3	TRBJ2-7	TRBD2	-	CASSLMASGRYEQYF	TGTGCCAGCAGCTTAATGGCTAGCGGGAGGTACGAGCAGTACTTC
TRBV7-2	TRBJ2-7	TRBD2	few	CASRTGGYEQYF	TGTGCCAGCAGAACGGGGGGGTACGAGCAGTACTTC
TRBV29-1	TRBJ2-1	-	-	CSGVTVHYNEQFF	TGCAGCGGCGTGACTGTGCACTACAATGAGCAGTTCTTC
TRBV27	TRBJ2-7	-	-	CASSLFFGTPEYEQYF	TGTGCCAGCAGTTTATTTTTCGGGACACCTGAGTACGAGCAGTACTTC
TRBV5-4	TRBJ2-1	-	few	CASSLDLSNEQFF	TGTGCCAGCAGCTTGGACCTATCCAATGAGCAGTTCTTC
TRBV12-5	TRBJ2-5	TRBD2	-	CASASSGLADHQETQYF	TGTGCTAGTGCCTCATCCGGACTAGCGGACCACCAAGAGACCCAGTACTTC
TRBV25-1	TRBJ2-2	-	few	CASSESTGNTGELFF	TGTGCCAGCAGTGAATCTACAGGGAACACCGGGGAGCTGTTTTTT
TRBV27	TRBJ2-7	TRBD2	-	CASSSHQRDYSYEQYF	TGTGCCAGCAGTTCCCACCAGCGGGATTACTCCTACGAGCAGTACTTC
TRBV29-1	TRBJ1-2	-	-	CSVPSRGGYTF	TGCAGCGTTCCCAGCCGGGGTGGCTACACCTTC
TRBV30	TRBJ1-2	-	few	CAWSRDSGGDGYTF	TGTGCCTGGAGTCGGGACTCCGGAGGGGATGGCTACACCTTC
TRBV11-3	TRBJ2-7	TRBD2	-	CASSLTSGGTYEQYF	TGTGCCAGCAGCTTGACTAGCGGGGGAACCTACGAGCAGTACTTC
TRBV4-3	TRBJ1-1	-	-	CASSAYMNTEAFF	TGCGCCAGCAGCGCATACATGAACACTGAAGCTTTCTTT
TRBV27	TRBJ1-5	-	-	CASSLSYSNQPQHF	TGTGCCAGCAGTTTATCGTATAGCAATCAGCCCCAGCATTTT
TRBV5-1	TRBJ2-1	TRBD2	-	CASSGGSAGPSYNEQFF	TGCGCCAGCAGCGGGGGTTCAGCGGGACCTTCCTACAATGAGCAGTTCTTC
TRBV9	TRBJ1-2	-	few	CASSTLENYGYTF	TGTGCCAGCAGCACTTTGGAGAACTATGGCTACACCTTC
TRBV7-3	TRBJ1-1	TRBD1	-	CASSADRGTEAFF	TGTGCCAGCAGCGCCGACAGGGGGACTGAAGCTTTCTTT
TRBV29-1	TRBJ2-7	TRBD2	-	CSVGPSGISYEQYF	TGCAGCGTTGGCCCCAGCGGGATTTCCTACGAGCAGTACTTC
TRBV10-3	TRBJ2-7	-	-	CAISGDNGRSYF	TGTGCCATCAGTGGGGACAACGGGAGGAGTTACTTC
TRBV5-4	TRBJ2-1	-	-	CASSPLMGSRARNEQFF	TGTGCCAGCAGCCCATTGATGGGGTCGAGGGCCAGGAATGAGCAGTTCTTC
TRBV9	TRBJ1-1	TRBD1	once	CASSALGQGATEAFF	TGTGCCAGCAGCGCCCTAGGACAGGGGGCCACTGAAGCTTTCTTT
TRBV11-2	TRBJ2-1	-	-	CASSLDSGLYNEQFF	TGTGCCAGCAGCTTAGACAGCGGACTCTACAATGAGCAGTTCTTC
TRBV19	TRBJ2-1	TRBD1	-	CASSMQGARNNEQFF	TGTGCCAGCTCAATGCAGGGGGCGCGAAACAATGAGCAGTTCTTC
TRBV9	TRBJ1-1	-	-	CASSVVQGRQIEAFF	TGTGCCAGCAGCGTAGTGCAAGGGCGACAGATTGAAGCTTTCTTT
TRBV7-2	TRBJ1-1	TRBD1	-	CASRKTGGKNTEAFF	TGTGCCAGCAGAAAAACAGGGGGCAAGAACACTGAAGCTTTCTTT
TRBV9	TRBJ1-4	-	-	CASSVGDFNEKLFF	TGTGCCAGCAGCGTAGGGGACTTCAATGAAAAACTGTTTTTT
TRBV4-3	TRBJ1-2	TRBD1	-	CASSQVRPGGDGYTF	TGCGCCAGCAGCCAAGTCCGACCAGGGGGCGATGGCTACACCTTC
TRBV5-1	TRBJ2-1	-	-	CASSLEIAPDEQFF	TGCGCCAGCAGCTTGGAGATAGCGCCGGATGAGCAGTTCTTC
TRBV5-1	TRBJ2-7	-	few	CASSLTGKSPYEQYF	TGCGCCAGCAGCTTGACAGGGAAATCACCCTACGAGCAGTACTTC
TRBV5-1	TRBJ2-7	TRBD1	-	CASSFRQGRSYEQYF	TGCGCCAGCAGCTTTAGACAGGGTCGGTCCTACGAGCAGTACTTC
TRBV29-1	TRBJ2-3	TRBD2	-	CSVGPRTRMGTQYF	TGCAGCGTTGGACCTAGGACTAGGATGGGTACGCAGTATTTT
TRBV5-1	TRBJ2-7	TRBD1	-	CASSLVGGDEQYF	TGCGCCAGCAGCTTGGTAGGGGGCGACGAGCAGTACTTC
TRBV9	TRBJ2-1	-	-	CASSVGGFNPNEQFF	TGTGCCAGCAGCGTAGGCGGGTTTAACCCGAATGAGCAGTTCTTC